Following are 8 T cell receptor beta chains from one sample sequenced in a study of blood T cell repertoires in COVID-19. Clones were sequenced by immunoSEQ multiplex PCR, and TCRdb holds only the in-frame ones, with some missing. Here the sample spans some 50,000 clones, approximately 85% being singletons. Sequenced: peripheral blood. Receptors were obtained from a human donor in a cohort sampled during active COVID-19.

This chain links TRBV9 with TRBJ2-6; 7 bases fit TRBD1. Germline V CDR1 and CDR2: SGDLS, YYNGEE. With V trimmed by 4 bases and J by 0 bases, 7 bases remained unmatched. The CDR3 has 17 amino acids. CDR3 DNA: TGTGCCAGCAGCCCACGGACAGGTGGCTCTGGGGCCAACGTCCTGACTTTC. This gives the protein CASSPRTGGSGANVLTF.

CDR3 DNA sequence: TGCGCCAGCAGCAACGGGGGGCTTACCTACGAGCAGTACTTC. Translated, it gives CASSNGGLTYEQYF. The chain couples TRBV5-1 to TRBJ2-7, with D tentatively TRBD2 (7 bases). Germline values: CDR1 SGHRS, CDR2 YFSETQ. The V end lost 4 bases, the J end lost 2 bases, and 13 bases lay between the germline ends. The CDR3 runs 14 residues.

V gene TRBV3-1 (or the pseudogene TRBV3-2) combines with J gene TRBJ1-2, with 7 bases that match TRBD1. Germline loops: CDR1 LGHDT, CDR2 YNNKEL (reference sequence). The CDR3 sequence is 17 residues long. With V trimmed by 0 bases and J by 0 bases, 7 bases remained unmatched. The CDR3 bases are TGTGCCAGCAGCCAAGACCCCACAGGGGCCCCTAACTATGGCTACACCTTC. Translating it yields CASSQDPTGAPNYGYTF.

This sequence joins TRBV3-1 (or the pseudogene TRBV3-2) and TRBJ2-7; D may be TRBD1 (5 bases). The germline gives CDR1 LGHDT, CDR2 YNNKEL (reference sequence). The length of the CDR3 is 14 residues. Trimming took 4 bases from V and 2 from J, leaving 12 bases between them. DNA for the CDR3: TGTGCCAGCAGCCCGGGCCAGGGTCCCTACGAGCAGTACTTC. Translating gives CASSPGQGPYEQYF.

V and J are TRBV24-1 and TRBJ1-1; no definite D call. Germline V gene sequence: CDR1 KGHDR, CDR2 SFDVKD. The CDR3 runs to 12 residues. Trimming left V 9 bases short and J 0 bases short, with 7 bases between. CDR3 nucleotide sequence: TGTGCCACCCCCGCAGTGAACACTGAAGCTTTCTTT. Amino acids: CATPAVNTEAFF.

This chain uses TRBV5-1 with TRBJ1-2, with 7 nucleotides matching TRBD1. The V segment lost 5 bases and the J segment 3 bases; nucleotides outside the gene matches: 1. The length of the CDR3 is 12 residues. Germline V gene sequence: CDR1 SGHRS, CDR2 YFSETQ. This chain's CDR3 is CASSDRDYGYTF. The CDR3 nucleotides are TGCGCCAGCAGTGACAGGGACTATGGCTACACCTTC.

This clone was observed a few times. The chain links TRBV7-9 to TRBJ1-6, with a tentative D call TRBD1 (5 bases). Germline V gives CDR1 SEHNR, CDR2 FQNEAQ (reference sequence). There are 14 residues in the CDR3. Deletions cut 5 bases from V and 9 bases from J, with 14 bases between. The chain's CDR3 is CASSPSGNGSPLHF. The DNA for the CDR3 is TGTGCCAGCAGCCCATCAGGGAACGGTTCACCCCTCCACTTT.

This CDR3 reads CASSLDSGTGDTEQYF. CDR3 DNA sequence: TGTGCCAGCAGCTTAGATTCCGGGACAGGGGACACCGAGCAGTACTTC. This sequence joins TRBV11-3 and TRBJ2-7; 10 nucleotides line up with TRBD1. Germline V gives CDR1 SGHNT, CDR2 YENEEA. The CDR3 is 16 residues long. Trimming at V came to 0 bases and at J to 6 bases, leaving 8 bases not matched to a gene.